One T cell receptor beta chain is described in this entry. This entry is derived from a study of blood T cell repertoires in COVID-19. Study as a whole: Whether acute or convalescent, the COVID-19 samples came from the United States, Italy and Spain. T cells, B-cell-depleted T cells, or PBMCs provided the cDNA or gDNA that served as material.

Germline V gene sequence: CDR1 MGHDK, CDR2 SYGVNS. Trimming at V came to 7 bases and at J to 9 bases, leaving 5 bases not matched to a gene. The CDR3 length is 12 residues. Study processing details: It was from reference gene primer amplification that nucleated cell counts were estimated. Clones were sequenced by immunoSEQ multiplex PCR, and TCRdb holds only the in-frame ones, with some missing. The D gene and trimming were derived from the DNA, and the V and J assignments and clone size from that table. The sample consists of about 42,000 clones, about 85% of them appearing once. The rearrangement links TRBV25-1 to TRBJ2-1; 8 bases are shared with TRBD2. The sequence was collected from a human donor in a cohort sampled during active COVID-19. Sequences were obtained from peripheral blood. The CDR3 protein is CASTKSGGEQFF. CDR3 DNA sequence: TGTGCCAGCACCAAGAGCGGGGGTGAGCAGTTCTTC.